This TCR beta chain originates from a study of circulating CD8 cells and anti-PD-1 response in melanoma. Study information: Responders had complete or partial responses; non-responders had stable or progressive disease.

Live CD3+CD8+TCRalphabeta+ cells were sorted into four subsets by PD-1 and/or TIGIT. Within the sample, this clonotype is medium-sized (0.01 to 0.1%). No antigen is known for it. Germline V lookup: CDR1 LNHDA, CDR2 SQIVND (reference sequence). The V and J ends lost 6 bases and 3 bases, in that order; junction bases with no gene match: 3. CDR3 length: 15 residues. The QIAseq Immune Repertoire TCR panel built the libraries from about 14 ng of total RNA. TCRdb reprocessed the reads with MiXCR, giving one entry per CDR3 protein. The table has 1,100 to 1,500 distinct CDR3 sequences, 8.5% to 10% seen once. Overall study results and limits: A small cohort with few responders supplied the baseline and M1 comparisons. The cohort mixed treatment-naive and previously treated patients.

The chain combines TRBV19 with TRBJ2-1; 12 nucleotides line up with TRBD2. The sample in question was CD8+ T cells from PBMCs, obtained at baseline or after one month of anti-PD-1 therapy (not recorded which). The sequence derives from a human donor with melanoma. The CDR3 reads CASRTTSGGYNEQFF. The CDR3 bases are TGTGCCAGTAGGACGACTAGCGGGGGCTACAATGAGCAGTTCTTC.